This T cell receptor beta chain was captured by sequencing in a study of cytomegalovirus exposure and HLA in healthy donors. The study ran its PCR with 60 Vbeta and 13 Jbeta primers. The repertoire was sequenced with immunoSEQ multiplex PCR; TCRdb's copy has only in-frame clones and lacks some. The sample shows roughly 100,000 clones, 75% to 85% of them seen only once. The table lists this clone with a count of one. Healthy bone marrow donors made up the cohort. The source material was PBMCs. This sequence originates from a man aged 18 to 30 in good health and CMV-seronegative.

The CDR3 is CASSQASGAEAFF. The CDR3 bases are TGCGCCAGCAGCCAAGCTTCCGGGGCTGAAGCTTTCTTT. The rearrangement links TRBV4-1 to TRBJ1-1; unclear D gene. Germline loops: CDR1 MGHRA, CDR2 YSYEKL. Trimming removed 1 base from V and 6 bases from J, with 9 bases in between. The CDR3 has 13 amino acids.